These 11 T cell receptor beta chains were all obtained from the same sample, sequenced in a study of spatial heterogeneity in lung cancer. TCRdb processed the 5' RACE reads anew with MiXCR; each CDR3 protein has one entry. The table lists around 60,000 distinct CDR3 sequences, 8.4% of them singletons. Time point denoted: sample taken at primary tumor resection. Without sorting, whole RNA was sequenced from tumor, nontumor lung or frozen PBMC. The sequences come from PBMCs, collected at surgery. The origin of the receptors is a female donor with early-stage non-small cell lung cancer.

Turning to this clonotype: This may stem from a read error, because a much larger clone lies one nucleotide away. The chain combines TRBV7-9 with TRBJ2-7, with D unclear. The CDR3 is made up of 11 amino acids. Per the germline V gene, CDR1 is SEHNR and CDR2 is FQNEAQ (reference sequence). Here the CDR3 reads CASSFTYELYF. The CDR3 bases are TGTGCCAGCAGCTTCACTTACGAGCTGTACTTC.

This clonotype was seen ten or more times. CDR3: CASSLPGTGTETQYF. CDR3 sequence (DNA): TGTGCCAGCAGTTTACCCGGGACAGGGACGGAGACCCAGTACTTC. V is TRBV6-5 and J is TRBJ2-5; TRBD1 matches 9 bases. The germline V gene has CDR1 MNHEY and CDR2 SVGAGI. CDR3 size: 15 residues. The junction had 8 bases not matched to a gene; V was cut back by 4 bases and J by 5 bases.

CDR3 sequence: CASSLEPTSYGYTF. CDR3 nucleotide sequence: TGCGCCAGCAGCTTGGAACCAACCTCCTATGGCTACACCTTC. The chain links TRBV5-1 to TRBJ1-2; D is unclear. CDR3 length: 14 residues. The V and J ends lost 0 bases and 4 bases respectively, with 10 bases between them. Germline CDR1 and CDR2: SGHRS and YFSETQ.

There are a few counts of this clonotype. This rearrangement joins TRBV7-9 to TRBJ1-1, with D unresolved. CDR1 SEHNR and CDR2 FQNEAQ come from the germline V gene (reference sequence). This CDR3 has 12 residues. The V end was cut by 2 bases, the J end by 5 bases, with 6 bases between. CDR3 protein: CASSLKETEAFF. The DNA for the CDR3 is TGTGCCAGCAGCTTAAAAGAGACTGAAGCTTTCTTT.

This clonotype was found many times. The rearrangement links TRBV3-1 to TRBJ1-1, with 8 bases identical to TRBD1. CDR1 LGHDT and CDR2 YNNKEL come from the germline V gene (reference sequence). J was trimmed by 7 bases and V by 4 bases; bases with no gene match: 8. The CDR3 runs to 14 residues. For the CDR3, the DNA is TGTGCCAGCAGCCTCGATTTGGGGACAGGTGAAGCTTTCTTT. This gives the protein CASSLDLGTGEAFF. Together with reference TRBV3-1 and TRBJ1-1, the CDR3 gives the full variable domain: DTAVSQTPKYLVTQMGNDKSIKCEQNLGHDTMYWYKQDSKKFLKIMFSYNNKELIINETVPNRFSPKSPDKAHLNLHINSLELGDSAVYFCASSLDLGTGEAFFGQGTRLTVV.

This clonotype appeared a few times. The rearrangement joins TRBV6-2 or TRBV6-3 to TRBJ2-5, with D unresolved. The germline V gene encodes CDR1 MNHEY and CDR2 SVGEGT. Trimming pared 8 bases from V and 5 bases from J, leaving 15 bases between. This CDR3 has 13 amino acids. The CDR3 bases are TGTGCCAGCGCTTCCCAGGATCCGGAGACCCAGTACTTC. This gives the protein CASASQDPETQYF.

CDR3 loop: CASSPEGRPQHF. The CDR3 bases are TGTGCCAGCAGCCCCGAGGGAAGGCCCCAGCATTTT. The J gene is TRBJ1-5, the V gene TRBV7-9; unclear D gene. This CDR3 region has 12 residues. V lost 5 bases and J 9 bases, leaving 11 bases between the germline ends. Germline V CDR1 and CDR2: SEHNR, FQNEAQ (reference sequence).

This clonotype was recorded many times. The V call is TRBV11-2, the J call TRBJ1-2, with a weak D call TRBD1 (6 bases). The CDR3 runs to 13 residues. V was cut by 1 base and J by 6 bases, with 9 bases left in between. Germline loops: CDR1 SGHAT, CDR2 FQNNGV. Here the CDR3 reads CASSLAGVDGYTF. For the CDR3, the DNA is TGTGCCAGCAGCTTAGCAGGGGTGGATGGCTACACCTTC.

This clonotype came up a few times. The chain recombines TRBV6-5 with TRBJ1-4, with 11 nucleotides matching TRBD1. Losses at the gene ends were 0 bases for V and 1 base for J; bases not matched to a gene: 10. The CDR3 consists of 20 residues. Germline V lookup: CDR1 MNHEY, CDR2 SVGAGI. The CDR3 sequence is CASSYSPGQGVPLTNEKLFF. As DNA, the CDR3 is TGTGCCAGCAGTTACTCGCCGGGACAGGGGGTCCCCTTAACTAATGAAAAACTGTTTTTT.

Comment on this clonotype: At one end, the junction sequence differs from germline, possibly due to a read error. This sequence joins TRBV5-4 and TRBJ2-3, with a possible D match to TRBD2 (8 bases). Germline V gives CDR1 SGHNT, CDR2 YYREEE (reference sequence). This CDR3 is 16 amino acids long. CDR3 nucleotide sequence: TGTGTCAGCAGCGGGGGACAGAAGCGGAGCACAGATACGCAGTATTTT. It is translated as CVSSGGQKRSTDTQYF.

There are many counts of this clonotype. The chain links TRBV21-1 to TRBJ2-7; TRBD1, the table's D call, was not compared with the DNA. TRBV21-1 is assigned pseudogene status. The CDR3 has 17 residues. The CDR3 nucleotides read TGTGCCAGCAGCAAAGTTCAGGGACAGGTACAGTCCTACGAGCAGTACGTC. Protein: CASSKVQGQVQSYEQYV.